A selection of T cell receptor beta chains follows, all from one sample in a study of CXCR3-negative and CXCR3-positive naive CD8 T cells. Reprocessing the 5' RACE reads, TCRdb reports a single entry for every CDR3 protein and omits DNA. This table holds over 35,000 distinct CDR3 sequences. Sequenced: naive CXCR3- CD8+ T cells from blood. The receptors were sampled from a human donor in good health. Some clones in this sample may be carry-over from other donors' samples. Each CDR3 is given with its conserved first and last residue.

j_gene: TRBJ2-3; len: 15; v_gene: TRBV29-1; CDR3aa: CSVSRVGASTDTQYF
j_gene: TRBJ1-5; len: 18; v_gene: TRBV6-5; CDR3aa: CASVWSLPEITYYQPQHF
j_gene: TRBJ2-5; len: 14; v_gene: TRBV28; CDR3aa: CASSRDRVPRTQYF
j_gene: TRBJ2-5; len: 13; v_gene: TRBV28; CDR3aa: CASSYPDIKTQYF
j_gene: TRBJ2-2; len: 17; v_gene: TRBV6-2/TRBV6-3; CDR3aa: CASKLIRGGTNTGELFF
j_gene: TRBJ2-3; len: 14; v_gene: TRBV24-1; CDR3aa: CATSGDSSTDTQYF
j_gene: TRBJ2-2; len: 13; v_gene: TRBV15; CDR3aa: CATGADSTGELFF
j_gene: TRBJ2-7; len: 13; v_gene: TRBV6-4; CDR3aa: CGQIGTGGYEQYF
j_gene: TRBJ1-2; len: 17; v_gene: TRBV10-1; CDR3aa: CASSESRRTDLDYGYTF
j_gene: TRBJ1-3; len: 14; v_gene: TRBV29-1; CDR3aa: CSAHPRDSGNTIYF
j_gene: TRBJ2-2; len: 18; v_gene: TRBV9; CDR3aa: CASSGEGTSGSNTGELFF
j_gene: TRBJ2-1; len: 15; v_gene: TRBV3-1; CDR3aa: CASSQSPSGAVEQFF
j_gene: TRBJ2-1; len: 15; v_gene: TRBV6-2/TRBV6-3; CDR3aa: CASSDAGELYNEQFF
j_gene: TRBJ2-7; len: 14; v_gene: TRBV7-6; CDR3aa: CASSQGQGQDEQYF
j_gene: TRBJ2-1; len: 13; v_gene: TRBV12-3/TRBV12-4; CDR3aa: CASSFPGRYEQFF
j_gene: TRBJ1-1; len: 13; v_gene: TRBV28; CDR3aa: CASSIGSYTEAFF
j_gene: TRBJ2-5; len: 15; v_gene: TRBV15; CDR3aa: CATSRGQGDTETQYF
j_gene: TRBJ2-2; len: 17; v_gene: TRBV28; CDR3aa: CASSPSLASGLTGELFF
j_gene: TRBJ2-7; len: 15; v_gene: TRBV4-2; CDR3aa: CASSQLAGGTYEQYF
j_gene: TRBJ1-3; len: 13; v_gene: TRBV7-6; CDR3aa: CASKTGSGNTIYF
j_gene: TRBJ1-1; len: 12; v_gene: TRBV2; CDR3aa: CASMDANTEAFF
j_gene: TRBJ2-1; len: 13; v_gene: TRBV12-3/TRBV12-4; CDR3aa: CASTPAGGYEQFF
j_gene: TRBJ2-1; len: 15; v_gene: TRBV5-6; CDR3aa: CASSEDRGPYNEQFF
j_gene: TRBJ2-5; len: 14; v_gene: TRBV10-3; CDR3aa: CAISDAVYQETQYF
j_gene: TRBJ2-5; len: 15; v_gene: TRBV3-1; CDR3aa: CASSPTLASGETQYF
j_gene: TRBJ2-2; len: 13; v_gene: TRBV7-6; CDR3aa: CASSWSETGELFF
j_gene: TRBJ2-3; len: 18; v_gene: TRBV28; CDR3aa: CASNTTPTSGGITDTQYF
j_gene: TRBJ1-1; len: 13; v_gene: TRBV10-3; CDR3aa: CAISESLGTEAFF
j_gene: TRBJ2-7; len: 17; v_gene: TRBV4-1; CDR3aa: CASSQDPPSGRIYEQYF
j_gene: TRBJ2-1; len: 16; v_gene: TRBV3-1; CDR3aa: CASSLELAGGSNEQFF
j_gene: TRBJ2-1; len: 15; v_gene: TRBV29-1; CDR3aa: CSVEVWAGEHNEQFF
j_gene: TRBJ2-7; len: 15; v_gene: TRBV19; CDR3aa: CASSIAGRGINEQYF
j_gene: TRBJ1-2; len: 15; v_gene: TRBV6-5; CDR3aa: CASSLSSYGAYGYTF
j_gene: TRBJ2-7; len: 17; v_gene: TRBV7-3; CDR3aa: CASSSHKTSGGIYEQYF
j_gene: TRBJ1-1; len: 14; v_gene: TRBV18; CDR3aa: CASSADGGETEAFF
j_gene: TRBJ2-1; len: 11; v_gene: TRBV5-1; CDR3aa: CASSLEGIQFF
j_gene: TRBJ2-5; len: 13; v_gene: TRBV19; CDR3aa: CATGTGIQETQYF
j_gene: TRBJ2-7; len: 12; v_gene: TRBV28; CDR3aa: CATIGKVYEQYF
j_gene: TRBJ2-3; len: 12; v_gene: TRBV29-1; CDR3aa: CSVGGRTDTQYF
j_gene: TRBJ1-1; len: 17; v_gene: TRBV7-6; CDR3aa: CASSSFRGASRNTEAFF
j_gene: TRBJ2-1; len: 12; v_gene: TRBV5-1; CDR3aa: CASSFGPEGQFF
j_gene: TRBJ2-1; len: 15; v_gene: TRBV5-1; CDR3aa: CASSPTGTGDNEQFF
j_gene: TRBJ2-3; len: 13; v_gene: TRBV5-1; CDR3aa: CASSGGTFDTQYF
j_gene: TRBJ2-1; len: 18; v_gene: TRBV7-7; CDR3aa: CASSFSPTSGGALDEQFF